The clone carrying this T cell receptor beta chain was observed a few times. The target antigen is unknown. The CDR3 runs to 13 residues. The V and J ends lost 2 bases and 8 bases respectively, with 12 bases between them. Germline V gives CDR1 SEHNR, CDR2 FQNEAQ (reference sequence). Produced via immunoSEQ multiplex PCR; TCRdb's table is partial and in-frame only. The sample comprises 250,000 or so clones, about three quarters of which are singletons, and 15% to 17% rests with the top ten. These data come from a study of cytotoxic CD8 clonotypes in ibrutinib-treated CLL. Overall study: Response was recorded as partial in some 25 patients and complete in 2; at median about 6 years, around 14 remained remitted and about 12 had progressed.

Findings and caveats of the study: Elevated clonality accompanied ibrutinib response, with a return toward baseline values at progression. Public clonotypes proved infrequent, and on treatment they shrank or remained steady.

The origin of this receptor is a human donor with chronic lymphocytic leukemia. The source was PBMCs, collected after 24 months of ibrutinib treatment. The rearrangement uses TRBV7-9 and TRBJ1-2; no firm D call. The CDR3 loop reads CASSLSPFSGYTF. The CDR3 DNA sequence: TGTGCCAGCAGCTTAAGTCCCTTCTCGGGCTACACCTTC. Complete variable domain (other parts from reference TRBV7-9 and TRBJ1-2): DTGVSQNPRHKITKRGQNVTFRCDPISEHNRLYWYRQTLGQGPEFLTYFQNEAQLEKSRLLSDRFSAERPKGSFSTLEIQRTEQGDSAMYLCASSLSPFSGYTFGSGTRLTVV.